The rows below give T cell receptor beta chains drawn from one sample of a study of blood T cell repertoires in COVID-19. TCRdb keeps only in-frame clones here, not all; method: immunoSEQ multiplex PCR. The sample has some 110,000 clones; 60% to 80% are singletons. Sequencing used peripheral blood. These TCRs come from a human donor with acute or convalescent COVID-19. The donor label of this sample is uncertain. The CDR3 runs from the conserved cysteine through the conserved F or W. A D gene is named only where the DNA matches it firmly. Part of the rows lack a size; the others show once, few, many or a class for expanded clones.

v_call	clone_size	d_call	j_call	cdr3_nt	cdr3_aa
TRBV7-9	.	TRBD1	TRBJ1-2	TGTGCCAGCAGCCCACCGACAGGGGGGAATGGCTACACCTTC	CASSPPTGGNGYTF
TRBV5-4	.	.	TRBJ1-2	TGTGCCAGCAGCTTACAGGGTTCGTACGGCTACACCTTC	CASSLQGSYGYTF
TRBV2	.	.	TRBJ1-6	TGTGCCACCAGACATCCCTATAATTCACCCCTCCACTTT	CATRHPYNSPLHF
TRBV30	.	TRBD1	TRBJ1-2	TGTGCCTGGAAGGATCAGGGGGCTAACTATGGCTACACCTTC	CAWKDQGANYGYTF
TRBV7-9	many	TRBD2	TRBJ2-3	TGTGCCAGCAGCCAACGGGAGGGTTGGAATACGCAGTATTTT	CASSQREGWNTQYF
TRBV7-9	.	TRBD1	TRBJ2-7	TGTGCCAGCAGCTTAGGCAGGGGGTACGAGCAGTACTTC	CASSLGRGYEQYF
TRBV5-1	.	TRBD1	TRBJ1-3	TGCGCCAGCAGCTCTTCAGGGGGCTCGAGTATGAACACCATATATTTT	CASSSSGGSSMNTIYF
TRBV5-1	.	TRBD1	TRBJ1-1	TGCGCCAGCAGCTTGGGAGGGGGCGGGAACACTGAAGCTTTCTTT	CASSLGGGGNTEAFF
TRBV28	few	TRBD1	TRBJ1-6	TGTGCCAGCAGTCCTACGGGACAGGGCGATAATTCACCCCTCCACTTT	CASSPTGQGDNSPLHF
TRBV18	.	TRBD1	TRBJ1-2	TGTGCCAGCTCAGACGGGACAGGGGTTGGCTACACCTTC	CASSDGTGVGYTF
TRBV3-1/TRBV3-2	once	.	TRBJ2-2	TGTGCCAGCAGCCAAGATCTCTCTAGCGCCGGGGAGCTGTTTTTT	CASSQDLSSAGELFF
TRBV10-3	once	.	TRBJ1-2	TGTGCCACTACAAAGGAGGGATCCGGCTTATATGGCTACACCTTC	CATTKEGSGLYGYTF
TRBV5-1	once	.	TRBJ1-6	TGCGCCAGCAGCTTGGTTCCGGGGGATTCACCCCTCCACTTT	CASSLVPGDSPLHF
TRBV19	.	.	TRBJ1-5	TGTGCCAGTAGTATTCCCGGGCCCCAGCATTTT	CASSIPGPQHF
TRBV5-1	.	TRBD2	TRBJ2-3	TGCGCCAGCAGCCCCCGCCAGACGACTAGCGGGGTCACAGATACGCAGTATTTT	CASSPRQTTSGVTDTQYF
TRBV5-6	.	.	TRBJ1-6	TGTGCCAGCAGCTTGACGGCAGCCTTTAGCAATTCACCCCTCCACTTT	CASSLTAAFSNSPLHF
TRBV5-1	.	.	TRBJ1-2	TGCGCCAGCAGCTTGGCCGGAGGGAATGGCTACACCTTC	CASSLAGGNGYTF
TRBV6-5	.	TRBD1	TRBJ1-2	TGTGCCAGCAGTTACAGGGACAGCTATGGCTACACCTTC	CASSYRDSYGYTF
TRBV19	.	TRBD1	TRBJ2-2	TGTGCCAGTAGTCCAACCGGGACAGCCACCGGGGAGCTGTTTTTT	CASSPTGTATGELFF
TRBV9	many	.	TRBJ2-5	TGTGCCAGCAGCGTAGATGGACAGCGCCAAGAGACCCAGTACTTC	CASSVDGQRQETQYF
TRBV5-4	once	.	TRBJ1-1	TGTGCCAGCAGCCTGGACTCATTGAACACTGAAGCTTTCTTT	CASSLDSLNTEAFF
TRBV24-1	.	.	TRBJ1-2	TGTGCCACCAGTGATTCGGCTTCGGGGGGAGCTAACTATGGCTACACCTTC	CATSDSASGGANYGYTF
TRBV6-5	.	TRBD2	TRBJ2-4	TGTGCCAGCACCTCGAACGGCGGGGGGGGGAACATTCAGTACTTC	CASTSNGGGGNIQYF
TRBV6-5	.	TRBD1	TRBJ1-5	TGTGCCAGCATTAACAGGGGCCTCAATCAGCCCCAGCATTTT	CASINRGLNQPQHF
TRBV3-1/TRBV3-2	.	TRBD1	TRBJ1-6	TGTGCCAGCAGCCCTGGGACAGGGTTAGCCTATAATTCACCCCTCCACTTT	CASSPGTGLAYNSPLHF
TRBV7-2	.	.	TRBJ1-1	TGTGCCAGCAGCTTACTCCGGGAGAACACTGAAGCTTTCTTT	CASSLLRENTEAFF
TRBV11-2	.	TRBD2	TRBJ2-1	TGTGCCAGCAGCCCGGTCCCGGGAGGATTAGACAATGAGCAGTTCTTC	CASSPVPGGLDNEQFF
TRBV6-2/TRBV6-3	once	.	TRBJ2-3	TGTGCCAGCAGCCCTCTTGGACTACTCACAGATACGCAGTATTTT	CASSPLGLLTDTQYF
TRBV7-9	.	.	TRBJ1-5	TGTGCCAGCAGGGCCAGGGGTAGCAATCAGCCCCAGCATTTT	CASRARGSNQPQHF
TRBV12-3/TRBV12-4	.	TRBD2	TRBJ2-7	TGTGCCAGCAGGGCTAGCGGCTCCTACGAGCAGTACTTC	CASRASGSYEQYF
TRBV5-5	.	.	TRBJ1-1	TGTGCCAGCAGCTCGGGGGACGATAACACTGAAGCTTTCTTT	CASSSGDDNTEAFF
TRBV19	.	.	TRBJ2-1	TGTGCCAGTAGTTCCCGGACTTTGGACAATGAGCAGTTCTTC	CASSSRTLDNEQFF
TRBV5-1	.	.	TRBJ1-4	TGCGCCAGCAGCTTGGTTGCAGGAGGGCGTGAAAAACTGTTTTTT	CASSLVAGGREKLFF
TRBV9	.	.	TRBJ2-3	TGTGCCAGCAGAAGATCTCAGGGGGGTAGCACAGATACGCAGTATTTT	CASRRSQGGSTDTQYF
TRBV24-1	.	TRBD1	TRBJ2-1	TGTGCCACCAGTGATTTCCAGACAGGGGGATCGAATGAGCAGTTCTTC	CATSDFQTGGSNEQFF
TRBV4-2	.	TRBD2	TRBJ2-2	TGTGCCAGCAGCCATAGCGGGGGGGCCCCCGGGGAGCTGTTTTTT	CASSHSGGAPGELFF
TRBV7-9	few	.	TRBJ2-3	TGTGCCACCACACGAAGCGGAGATACGCAGTATTTT	CATTRSGDTQYF
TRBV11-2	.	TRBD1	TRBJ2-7	TGTGCCAGCAGCTCCCGGACAGGGACCTCCTACGAGCAGTACTTC	CASSSRTGTSYEQYF
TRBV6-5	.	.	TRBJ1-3	TGTGCCAGCGGGGGGGTTGGAAACACCATATATTTT	CASGGVGNTIYF
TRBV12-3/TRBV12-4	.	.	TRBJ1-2	TGTGCCAGCAAAGCGGGATCGCATGGCTACACCTTC	CASKAGSHGYTF
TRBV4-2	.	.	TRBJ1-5	TGTGCCAGCAGCCAAGATCGTACAGGCGATCAGCCCCAGCATTTT	CASSQDRTGDQPQHF
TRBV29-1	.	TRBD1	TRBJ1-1	TGCAGCGTTGGGACAGGCCATAATACTGAAGCTTTCTTT	CSVGTGHNTEAFF
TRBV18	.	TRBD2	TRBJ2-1	TGTGCCAGCTCACCACCGGGACTAGCGGGGTTGGCTGAGCAGTTCTTC	CASSPPGLAGLAEQFF
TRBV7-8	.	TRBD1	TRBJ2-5	TGTGCCAGCAGCTTAGGTACAGGGGGAGAGACCCAGTACTTC	CASSLGTGGETQYF
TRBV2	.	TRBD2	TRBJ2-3	TGTGCCAGCAGTCGGACTAGCGGGGGTAACACAGATACGCAGTATTTT	CASSRTSGGNTDTQYF
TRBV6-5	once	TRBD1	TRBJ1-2	TGTGCCAGCATCAGAGGCGGGACAGGGGCATTTGGCTACACCTTC	CASIRGGTGAFGYTF
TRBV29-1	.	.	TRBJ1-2	TGCAGCGTTTTTGGACAGAGCTATGGCTACACCTTC	CSVFGQSYGYTF
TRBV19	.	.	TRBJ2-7	TGTGCCACTAGACAGTCTTCCATCTCCTACGAGCAGTACTTC	CATRQSSISYEQYF
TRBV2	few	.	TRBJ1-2	TGTGCCAGCAGCAGGGGAATGGGGTATGGCTACACCTTC	CASSRGMGYGYTF
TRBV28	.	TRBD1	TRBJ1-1	TGTGCCAGCAGTCCGTCGGAATGGCAGGGGGCCATGAACACTGAAGCTTTCTTT	CASSPSEWQGAMNTEAFF
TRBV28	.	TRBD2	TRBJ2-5	TGTGCCAGCAGCCGAGGGACTAGCGGTCGGATGTCCCAGTACTTC	CASSRGTSGRMSQYF
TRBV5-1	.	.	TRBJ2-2	TGCGCCAGCAGCTTGGAAACCGGGATCCCCACCGGGGAGCTGTTTTTT	CASSLETGIPTGELFF
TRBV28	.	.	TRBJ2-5	TGTGCCAGCACCTCTTACCAAGAGACCCAGTACTTC	CASTSYQETQYF